This T cell receptor beta chain was sequenced during a study of graft-versus-host responses after intestinal transplantation. Study-wide background: Each transplant was multivisceral, liver-intestinal, or isolated intestinal. Study findings and constraints: Ileal or blood samples showed some GvH clones first, and such clones were also found in recipient marrow.

Germline CDR1 reads MNHGY; CDR2 reads SVAAGI. This CDR3 has 16 amino acids. The V and J ends lost 5 bases and 6 bases, in that order; junction bases with no gene match: 11. The sample holds a few counts of this clone. Generated by immunoSEQ multiplex PCR, the TCRdb table keeps only in-frame clones and is missing some. The sample yields 7,800 or so clones, around 30% seen once. The culture paired roughly 200,000 irradiated violet-dye-labeled stimulators with roughly 200,000 CFSE-labeled responders. The receptor was isolated from a human patient who was an organ donor for intestinal transplantation. Material: alloreactive CD4+ T cells from a mixed lymphocyte reaction culture, obtained before transplantation. Subset in this sample: CFSE-low proliferating T cells sorted from roughly 6-day pre-transplant mixed lymphocyte reaction (GvH or HvG direction). J is TRBJ2-7 and V is TRBV6-9, with 12 nucleotides matching TRBD1. This chain's CDR3 is CASSGIPGQGASEQYF. In DNA, the CDR3 is TGTGCCAGCAGTGGAATACCGGGACAGGGGGCGTCCGAGCAGTACTTC.